The rows below give T cell receptor beta chains drawn from one sample of a study of Ad26.COV2.S vaccination and SARS-CoV-2 variants. The repertoire was sequenced with immunoSEQ multiplex PCR; TCRdb's copy has only in-frame clones and lacks some. This table has under 550,000 clones, approximately 88% appearing once. The sample here was peripheral blood, taken in a trial of Ad26.COV2.S vaccine versus placebo. The source of these receptors is a person aged 18-65 years who received the Ad26.COV2.S COVID-19 vaccine or a placebo. The CDR3 runs from the conserved cysteine through the conserved F or W. D genes are given only for firm matches. Size is stated for part of the rows, as once, few or many counts, or as a class when the clone is expanded.

d_gene: TRBD2
abundance: .
v_gene: TRBV3-1/TRBV3-2
j_gene: TRBJ2-5
CDR3aa: CASSQQLLTRLAGGPRQAGAQYF
CDR3nt: TGTGCCAGCAGCCAACAATTATTAACTCGACTAGCGGGGGGCCCGCGTCAGGCGGGGGCCCAGTACTTC

d_gene: TRBD1
abundance: .
v_gene: TRBV11-3
j_gene: TRBJ2-1
CDR3aa: CASSSQGGYNEQFF
CDR3nt: TGTGCCAGCAGTTCACAGGGGGGATACAATGAGCAGTTCTTC

d_gene: .
abundance: .
v_gene: TRBV7-2
j_gene: TRBJ2-3
CDR3aa: CASSLSGPTDTQYF
CDR3nt: TGTGCCAGCAGCTTATCGGGCCCCACAGATACGCAGTATTTT

d_gene: .
abundance: .
v_gene: TRBV12-3/TRBV12-4
j_gene: TRBJ2-7
CDR3aa: CASTMGLGEQYF
CDR3nt: TGTGCCAGCACTATGGGTCTGGGCGAGCAGTACTTC

d_gene: .
abundance: .
v_gene: TRBV6-5
j_gene: TRBJ1-2
CDR3aa: CASSYRQRGASYTF
CDR3nt: TGTGCCAGCAGTTATCGTCAACGCGGGGCGAGCTACACCTTC

d_gene: TRBD2
abundance: .
v_gene: TRBV7-9
j_gene: TRBJ2-3
CDR3aa: CASSDHSLAGGRPDTQYF
CDR3nt: TGTGCCAGCAGCGACCACTCCCTAGCGGGGGGGAGGCCAGATACGCAGTATTTT

d_gene: TRBD1
abundance: .
v_gene: TRBV19
j_gene: TRBJ1-4
CDR3aa: CASSMGTGGFEEKLFF
CDR3nt: TGTGCCAGTAGTATGGGGACAGGGGGCTTTGAAGAAAAACTGTTTTTT

d_gene: TRBD2
abundance: .
v_gene: TRBV9
j_gene: TRBJ2-7
CDR3aa: CASSSEAGSSYEQYF
CDR3nt: TGTGCCAGCAGCTCAGAAGCGGGGAGCTCCTACGAGCAGTACTTC

d_gene: .
abundance: .
v_gene: TRBV5-6
j_gene: TRBJ1-1
CDR3aa: CASSLGASEAFF
CDR3nt: TGTGCCAGCAGCTTGGGGGCGTCTGAAGCTTTCTTT

d_gene: .
abundance: once
v_gene: TRBV27
j_gene: TRBJ2-1
CDR3aa: CASSFIAKGEQFF
CDR3nt: TGTGCCAGCAGTTTCATAGCTAAGGGTGAGCAGTTCTTC

d_gene: .
abundance: .
v_gene: TRBV6-5
j_gene: TRBJ1-3
CDR3aa: CASSSDSFSGNTIYF
CDR3nt: TGTGCCAGCAGTTCCGACAGCTTCTCTGGAAACACCATATATTTT

d_gene: TRBD1
abundance: .
v_gene: TRBV6-5
j_gene: TRBJ1-6
CDR3aa: CASSGDRGYSPLHF
CDR3nt: TGTGCCAGCAGCGGGGACAGGGGTTATTCACCCCTCCACTTT

d_gene: .
abundance: few
v_gene: TRBV4-1
j_gene: TRBJ1-1
CDR3aa: CASSQVGRRNTEAFF
CDR3nt: TGCGCCAGCAGCCAAGTCGGGCGCAGGAACACTGAAGCTTTCTTT

d_gene: .
abundance: .
v_gene: TRBV5-1
j_gene: TRBJ1-1
CDR3aa: CASSLAGGNTEAFF
CDR3nt: TGCGCCAGCAGCTTGGCCGGGGGGAACACTGAAGCTTTCTTT

d_gene: .
abundance: .
v_gene: TRBV2
j_gene: TRBJ1-3
CDR3aa: CASSGFAGNTIYF
CDR3nt: TGTGCCAGCAGTGGTTTTGCTGGAAACACCATATATTTT

d_gene: .
abundance: once
v_gene: TRBV25-1
j_gene: TRBJ1-2
CDR3aa: CAREEGSPIYGYTF
CDR3nt: TGTGCCCGTGAGGAGGGGTCGCCTATCTATGGCTACACCTTC

d_gene: .
abundance: .
v_gene: TRBV6-5
j_gene: TRBJ2-7
CDR3aa: CASSPIKGSEQYF
CDR3nt: TGTGCCAGCAGCCCAATTAAGGGATCCGAGCAGTACTTC

d_gene: .
abundance: .
v_gene: TRBV5-1
j_gene: TRBJ1-1
CDR3aa: CASSGRDSGILNTEAFF
CDR3nt: TGCGCCAGCAGCGGCCGAGACAGCGGTATTTTGAACACTGAAGCTTTCTTT

d_gene: .
abundance: .
v_gene: TRBV3-1/TRBV3-2
j_gene: TRBJ1-2
CDR3aa: CASSQVQGGYGYTF
CDR3nt: TGTGCCAGCAGCCAAGTACAGGGAGGCTATGGCTACACCTTC

d_gene: .
abundance: .
v_gene: TRBV4-3
j_gene: TRBJ2-7
CDR3aa: CASSPPLDEQYF
CDR3nt: TGCGCCAGCAGCCCACCGTTGGACGAGCAGTACTTC

d_gene: .
abundance: .
v_gene: TRBV7-9
j_gene: TRBJ2-2
CDR3aa: CASSSSGPPPGELFF
CDR3nt: TGTGCCAGCAGCTCTTCGGGACCTCCCCCCGGGGAGCTGTTTTTT

d_gene: .
abundance: .
v_gene: TRBV7-2
j_gene: TRBJ2-7
CDR3aa: CASSLAGPYEQYF
CDR3nt: TGTGCCAGCAGCTTAGCTGGTCCCTACGAGCAGTACTTC